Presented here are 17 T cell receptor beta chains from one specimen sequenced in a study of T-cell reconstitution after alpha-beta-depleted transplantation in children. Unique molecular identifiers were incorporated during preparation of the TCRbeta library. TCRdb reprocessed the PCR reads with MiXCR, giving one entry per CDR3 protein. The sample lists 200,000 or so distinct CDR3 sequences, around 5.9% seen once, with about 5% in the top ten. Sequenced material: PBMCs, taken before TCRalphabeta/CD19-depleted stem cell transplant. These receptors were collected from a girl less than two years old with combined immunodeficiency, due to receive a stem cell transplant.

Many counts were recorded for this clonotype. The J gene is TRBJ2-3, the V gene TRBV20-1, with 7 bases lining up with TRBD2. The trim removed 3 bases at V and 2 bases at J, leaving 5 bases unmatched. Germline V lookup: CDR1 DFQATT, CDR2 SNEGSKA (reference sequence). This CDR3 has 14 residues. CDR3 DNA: TGCAGTGCTAGGGTAGCGGGCTTCACAGATACGCAGTATTTT. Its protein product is CSARVAGFTDTQYF.

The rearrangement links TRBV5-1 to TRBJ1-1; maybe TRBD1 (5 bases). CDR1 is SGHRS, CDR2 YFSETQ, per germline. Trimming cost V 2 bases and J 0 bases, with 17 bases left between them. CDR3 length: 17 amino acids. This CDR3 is CASSLNSRRVLNTEAFF. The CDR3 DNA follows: TGCGCCAGCAGCTTAAATAGTCGCAGGGTCCTGAACACTGAAGCTTTCTTT. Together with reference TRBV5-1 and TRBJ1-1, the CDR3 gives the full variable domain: KAGVTQTPRYLIKTRGQQVTLSCSPISGHRSVSWYQQTPGQGLQFLFEYFSETQRNKGNFPGRFSGRQFSNSRSEMNVSTLELGDSALYLCASSLNSRRVLNTEAFFGQGTRLTVV.

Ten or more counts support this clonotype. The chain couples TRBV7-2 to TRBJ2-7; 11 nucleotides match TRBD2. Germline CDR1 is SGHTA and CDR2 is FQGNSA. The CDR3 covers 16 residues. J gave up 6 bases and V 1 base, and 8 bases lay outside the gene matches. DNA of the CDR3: TGTGCCAGCAGCTTAGTACCCTTAGCGGGGGGGCTCGAGCAGTACTTC. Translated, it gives CASSLVPLAGGLEQYF.

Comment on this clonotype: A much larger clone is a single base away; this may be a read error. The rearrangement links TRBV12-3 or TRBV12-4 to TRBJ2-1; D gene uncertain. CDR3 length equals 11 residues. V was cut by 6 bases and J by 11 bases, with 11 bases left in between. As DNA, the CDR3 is TGTGCCAGCAGGGAAGGCCCCCAGCAGTTCTTC. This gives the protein CASREGPQQFF.

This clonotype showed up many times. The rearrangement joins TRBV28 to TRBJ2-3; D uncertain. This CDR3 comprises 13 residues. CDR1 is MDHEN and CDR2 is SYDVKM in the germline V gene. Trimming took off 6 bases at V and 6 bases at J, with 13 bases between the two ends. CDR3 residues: CASSKRKSDTQYF. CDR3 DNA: TGTGCCAGCAGCAAAAGGAAGTCCGATACGCAGTATTTT.

Here the CDR3 DNA reads TGTGCCAGCAGCTTATCTAGGGGGGCCAGCACAGATACGCAGTATTTT. Protein: CASSLSRGASTDTQYF. The V call is TRBV7-3, the J call TRBJ2-3; D assignment may be TRBD1 or TRBD2 (6 bases each). The CDR3 is 16 residues long. The V gene's germline CDR1 is SGHTA and CDR2 FQGTGA. V was shortened by 2 bases and J by 0 bases, with 12 bases between the two germline ends.

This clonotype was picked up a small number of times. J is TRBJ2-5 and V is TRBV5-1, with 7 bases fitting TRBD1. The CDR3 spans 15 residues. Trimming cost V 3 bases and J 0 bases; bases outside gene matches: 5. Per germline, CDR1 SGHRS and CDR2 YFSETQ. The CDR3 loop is CASSWADRDQETQYF. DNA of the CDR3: TGCGCCAGCAGCTGGGCCGACAGGGACCAAGAGACCCAGTACTTC.

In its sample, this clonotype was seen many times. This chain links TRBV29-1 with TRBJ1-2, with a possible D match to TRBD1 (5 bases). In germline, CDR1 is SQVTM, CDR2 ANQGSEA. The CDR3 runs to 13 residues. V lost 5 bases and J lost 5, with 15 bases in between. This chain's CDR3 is CSVHGPGGYGYTF. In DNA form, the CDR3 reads TGCAGCGTTCACGGGCCGGGGGGATATGGCTACACCTTC. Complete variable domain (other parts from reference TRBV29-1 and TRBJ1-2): SAVISQKPSRDICQRGTSLTIQCQVDSQVTMMFWYRQQPGQSLTLIATANQGSEATYESGFVIDKFPISRPNLTFSTLTVSNMSPEDSSIYLCSVHGPGGYGYTFGSGTRLTVV.

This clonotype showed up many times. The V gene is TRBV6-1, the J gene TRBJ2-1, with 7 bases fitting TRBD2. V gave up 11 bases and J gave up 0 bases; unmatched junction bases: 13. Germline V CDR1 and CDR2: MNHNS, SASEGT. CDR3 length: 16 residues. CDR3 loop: CASGLTGPSSYNEQFF. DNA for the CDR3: TGTGCCTCGGGACTAACAGGCCCGAGCTCCTACAATGAGCAGTTCTTC.

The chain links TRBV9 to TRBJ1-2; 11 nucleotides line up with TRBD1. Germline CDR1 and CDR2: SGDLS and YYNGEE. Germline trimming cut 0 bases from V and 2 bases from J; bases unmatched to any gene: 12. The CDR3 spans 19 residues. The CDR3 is CASSVAGQGANVRNYGYTF. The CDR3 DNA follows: TGTGCCAGCAGCGTAGCCGGACAGGGGGCAAACGTACGGAACTATGGCTACACCTTC.

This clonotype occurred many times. The CDR3 bases are TGTGCCAGCAGCGGCGAGGGACTAGATGTCAATGAGCAGTTCTTC. Amino acids: CASSGEGLDVNEQFF. The chain links TRBV9 to TRBJ2-1; 8 bases line up with TRBD2. CDR3 length equals 15 residues. Germline lookup yields CDR1 SGDLS and CDR2 YYNGEE. J was trimmed by 6 bases and V by 3 bases; bases with no gene match: 8.

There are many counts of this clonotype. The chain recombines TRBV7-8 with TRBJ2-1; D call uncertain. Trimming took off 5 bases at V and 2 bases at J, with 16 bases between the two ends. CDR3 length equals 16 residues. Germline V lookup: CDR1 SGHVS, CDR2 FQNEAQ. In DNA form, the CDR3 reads TGTGCCAGCAGCCCATCTGGAGCACCCACCTACAATGAGCAGTTCTTC. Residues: CASSPSGAPTYNEQFF.

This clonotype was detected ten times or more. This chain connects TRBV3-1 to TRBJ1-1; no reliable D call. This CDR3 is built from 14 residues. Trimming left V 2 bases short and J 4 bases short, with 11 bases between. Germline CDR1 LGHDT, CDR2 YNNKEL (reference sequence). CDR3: CASSQPHGSTEAFF. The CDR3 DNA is TGTGCCAGCAGCCAACCCCACGGATCCACTGAAGCTTTCTTT.

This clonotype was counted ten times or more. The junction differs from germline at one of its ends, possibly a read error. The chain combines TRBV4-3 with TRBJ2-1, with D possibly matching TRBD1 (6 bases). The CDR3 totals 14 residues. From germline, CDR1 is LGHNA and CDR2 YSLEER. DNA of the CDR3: TGCGCCAGCAGCCAGGAACAGGGCTACGATGAGCAGTTCTTC. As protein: CASSQEQGYDEQFF.

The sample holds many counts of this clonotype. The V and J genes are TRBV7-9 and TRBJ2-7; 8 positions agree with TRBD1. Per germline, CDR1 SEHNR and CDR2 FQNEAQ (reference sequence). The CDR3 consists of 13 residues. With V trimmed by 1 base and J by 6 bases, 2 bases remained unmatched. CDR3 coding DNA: TGTGCCAGCAGCTTAGGACAGGGGCGCGAGCAGTACTTC. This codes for CASSLGQGREQYF.

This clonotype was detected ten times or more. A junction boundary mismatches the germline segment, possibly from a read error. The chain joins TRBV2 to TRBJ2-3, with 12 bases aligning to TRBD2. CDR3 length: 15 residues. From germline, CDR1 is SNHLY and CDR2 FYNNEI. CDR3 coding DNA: TGTGCCAGCAGGCCTCTAGCGGGGGGGCGAGATACGCACTATTTT. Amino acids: CASRPLAGGRDTHYF.

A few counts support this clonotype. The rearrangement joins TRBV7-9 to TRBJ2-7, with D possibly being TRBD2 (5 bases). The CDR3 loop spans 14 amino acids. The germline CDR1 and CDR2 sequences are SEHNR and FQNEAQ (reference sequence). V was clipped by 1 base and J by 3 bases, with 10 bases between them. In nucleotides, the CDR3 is TGTGCCAGCAGCTTAGGTGTCGGACTCTACGAGCAGTACTTC. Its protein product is CASSLGVGLYEQYF.